This T cell receptor (beta chain) derives from a study of radiation and T cells in renal cell carcinoma. About the research overall: Nephrectomy followed 15 Gy stereotactic body radiation by 4 weeks. The study, taken as a whole, reports: In blood, top tumor clones expanded by 2 weeks, shrinking by 4. Pretreatment tumor biopsies were lacking, so baseline clonotypes are unknown.

Time point noted: blood 2 weeks post-SBRT. Treatment meaning: 15 Gy SBRT to primary tumor, nephrectomy 4 weeks later. Clear cell pathology was present in this patient's renal cell carcinoma. CDR3 length: 13 amino acids. V gave up 2 bases and J gave up 4 bases, with 9 bases separating them. The germline gives CDR1 SGHRS, CDR2 YFSETQ. Comment on this clone: The antigen is unknown.

Assay: immunoSEQ multiplex PCR; the TCRdb copy retains only in-frame clones and omits some. This sample has 100,000 to 150,000 clones, with 88% found just once. This specimen consisted of blood, obtained from a patient whose treatment included radiotherapy and nephrectomy. The rearrangement links TRBV5-1 to TRBJ1-2, with D possibly matching TRBD1 (5 bases). This sequence was found in a woman in her 70s with renal cell carcinoma. The CDR3 DNA sequence: TGCGCCAGCAGCTTAGGACAAACCTATGGCTACACCTTC. Residues: CASSLGQTYGYTF.